The source of this T cell receptor beta chain is a study of OX40 agonist ivuxolimab in advanced cancers. In the study overall: Patients received ivuxolimab, an intravenous treatment, every 2 weeks at 0.01 to 10 mg/kg. General study points: Partial responders at 0.1-3.0 mg/kg had among the lowest clonal expansion. On average, a greater number of expanded clones characterised CD8+ T cells relative to CD4+.

About this clone itself: What it binds is not known.

V lost 0 bases to trimming and J lost 0 bases, with 9 bases between them. CDR3 length: 16 amino acids. CDR1 and CDR2 from the germline V gene are LGHNA and YNFKEQ. The assay was immunoSEQ multiplex PCR, and TCRdb's table has in-frame clones only and misses some. The table includes 45,000 to 50,000 clones, around 89% detected once. The rearrangement joins TRBV4-2 to TRBJ2-1; D gene unclear. Source: CD4+ or CD8+ T cells sorted from blood, taken in a trial of the OX40 agonist ivuxolimab. This receptor was identified in an adult with an advanced solid tumor such as melanoma, head and neck, liver or kidney cancer. The CDR3 is CASSQEAVSSYNEQFF. CDR3 DNA sequence: TGTGCCAGCAGCCAAGAGGCGGTCAGCTCCTACAATGAGCAGTTCTTC.